The 24 T cell receptor beta chains reported below all come from one sample, sequenced in a study of T cell repertoires in cytomegalovirus infection. From the reads, TCRdb called clonotypes with MiXCR, one entry per CDR3 protein. The repertoire includes roughly 160,000 distinct CDR3 sequences, about a fifth of them detected once, and about 25% sits in the top ten. No antigen is known for these receptors. The sequences come from CD8+ T cells from cultured PBMCs, collected from culture after CMV antigen stimulation. Source of these receptors: a human donor in good health (CMV status not recorded). Some clones in this sample may be carry-over from other donors' samples.

This chain connects TRBV11-2 to TRBJ2-2; 11 positions agree with TRBD2. Germline V gene sequence: CDR1 SGHAT, CDR2 FQNNGV. The V and J ends lost 6 bases and 5 bases, in that order; junction bases with no gene match: 5. The CDR3 extends over 15 amino acids. CDR3 bases: TGTGCCAGCAGTTCTAGCGGGGGGTCGACCGGGGAGCTGTTTTTT. Its translation is CASSSSGGSTGELFF.

The V call is TRBV5-1, the J call TRBJ1-1; 7 bases align to TRBD1. The junction had 4 bases not matched to a gene; V was cut back by 4 bases and J by 7 bases. The CDR3 is 12 residues long. CDR1 SGHRS and CDR2 YFSETQ come from the germline V gene. The CDR3 sequence is CASSGGQDEAFF. The CDR3 coding sequence is TGCGCCAGCAGCGGCGGACAGGATGAAGCTTTCTTT. Filled out from reference TRBV5-1 and TRBJ1-1, the complete variable domain reads KAGVTQTPRYLIKTRGQQVTLSCSPISGHRSVSWYQQTPGQGLQFLFEYFSETQRNKGNFPGRFSGRQFSNSRSEMNVSTLELGDSALYLCASSGGQDEAFFGQGTRLTVV.

This sequence joins TRBV6-5 and TRBJ2-7, with D tentatively TRBD1 or TRBD2 (5 bases each). The CDR3 length is 15 residues. Germline CDR1 is MNHEY and CDR2 is SVGAGI. Trimming pared 6 bases from V and 0 bases from J, leaving 15 bases between. CDR3 region: CASSDGAPTSYEQYF. The CDR3 region has the DNA TGTGCCAGCAGCGACGGGGCCCCAACCTCCTACGAGCAGTACTTC.

The table lists this clonotype with a few counts. V and J are TRBV13 and TRBJ1-1; TRBD1 matches at 8 bases. V lost 5 bases and J lost 3; bases outside the gene matches: 8. Germline V lookup: CDR1 PRHDT, CDR2 FYEKMQ (reference sequence). The CDR3 length is 15 residues. This CDR3 reads CASSRQGSGHTEAFF. CDR3 nucleotides: TGTGCCAGCAGCCGACAGGGGTCGGGGCACACTGAAGCTTTCTTT.

The chain joins TRBV7-2 to TRBJ1-6, with TRBD1 matching over 9 bases. The CDR3 spans 20 residues. From germline, CDR1 is SGHTA and CDR2 FQGNSA. V was clipped by 3 bases and J by 0 bases; unmatched bases: 12. CDR3 sequence: CASSLAGQGVVSSYNSPLHF. The DNA for the CDR3 is TGTGCCAGCAGCTTGGCGGGACAGGGAGTGGTTAGCTCCTATAATTCACCCCTCCACTTT.

The gene calls are TRBV14 and TRBJ2-1; D is unclear. The V end was cut by 1 base, the J end by 2 bases, with 12 bases between. This CDR3 contains 16 residues. Per the germline V gene, CDR1 is SGHDN and CDR2 is FVKESK. The CDR3 loop is CASSQAGRPPYNEQFF. The CDR3 DNA follows: TGTGCCAGCAGCCAAGCCGGCCGGCCCCCCTACAATGAGCAGTTCTTC. Combining the CDR3 with reference TRBV14 and TRBJ2-1 gives the whole variable domain EAGVTQFPSHSVIEKGQTVTLRCDPISGHDNLYWYRRVMGKEIKFLLHFVKESKQDESGMPNNRFLAERTGGTYSTLKVQPAELEDSGVYFCASSQAGRPPYNEQFFGPGTRLTVL.

The chain is built from TRBV7-8 and TRBJ2-7, with D perhaps assigned TRBD1 or TRBD2 (7 bases each). The germline gives CDR1 SGHVS, CDR2 FQNEAQ. The CDR3 sequence is 14 residues long. V lost 3 bases, J lost 5 bases, and 14 bases lay in between. CDR3 region: CASSLGAGGDEQYF. The CDR3, as DNA: TGTGCCAGCAGCTTGGGGGCAGGGGGGGACGAGCAGTACTTC.

This chain links TRBV7-8 with TRBJ2-5, with D possibly being TRBD2 (5 bases). The germline V and J ends were trimmed by 0 bases and 3 bases, with 8 bases remaining between them. CDR1 SGHVS and CDR2 FQNEAQ come from the germline V gene. The CDR3 is made up of 14 amino acids. The DNA for the CDR3 is TGTGCCAGCAGCTTAGCGGGAGAAAAAGAGACCCAGTACTTC. Its translation: CASSLAGEKETQYF.

The chain is built from TRBV4-1 and TRBJ1-2; tentative D call: TRBD1 (5 bases). Germline V lookup: CDR1 MGHRA, CDR2 YSYEKL. V dropped 0 bases and J dropped 4 bases, with 12 bases sitting between them. This CDR3 contains 15 residues. The DNA of the CDR3 is TGCGCCAGCAGCCAAGATGCGGGGGGAGGCTATGGCTACACCTTC. Its translation: CASSQDAGGGYGYTF.

This clonotype was seen only a few times. This chain uses TRBV27 with TRBJ2-6, with D possibly being TRBD2 (6 bases). This CDR3 has 17 residues. From germline, CDR1 is MNHEY and CDR2 SMNVEV (reference sequence). V shed 3 bases and J shed 0 bases, with 12 bases lying between them. The chain's CDR3 is CASSFWTGDSGANVLTF. Written as DNA, the CDR3 is TGTGCCAGCAGTTTTTGGACGGGGGACTCTGGGGCCAACGTCCTGACTTTC.

This clonotype has only a few counts. The CDR3 loop reads CASSFTATNEKLFF. CDR3 nucleotide sequence: TGTGCCAGCAGCTTTACAGCAACTAATGAAAAACTGTTTTTT. The chain combines TRBV12-3 or TRBV12-4 with TRBJ1-4; D unresolved. This CDR3 contains 14 residues. Between the trimmed V and J ends, which lost 6 bases and 0 bases, there was a span of 8 bases.

Of note for this clonotype: A much larger clone differs by one base, so this may be a read error. The chain combines TRBV12-3 or TRBV12-4 with TRBJ1-6; no clear D gene. CDR3 length: 12 amino acids. The V end was cut by 3 bases, the J end by 12 bases, with 9 bases between. The chain's CDR3 is CASSFGFLPLHF. The DNA for the CDR3 is TGTGCCAGCAGTTTCGGCTTTTTACCCCTCCACTTT.

This clonotype was counted between two and nine times. This chain links TRBV18 with TRBJ1-5; unclear D gene. The ends were cut back, 3 bases at V and 2 bases at J, with 14 bases in the middle. This CDR3 comprises 16 residues. The V gene's germline CDR1 is KGHSH and CDR2 LQKENI. CDR3: CASSPFQSEGNQPQHF. CDR3 sequence (DNA): TGTGCCAGCTCACCGTTTCAATCAGAGGGCAATCAGCCCCAGCATTTT.

This clonotype has more than one count but fewer than ten. J is TRBJ1-1 and V is TRBV6-2 or TRBV6-3; D remains ambiguous. Trimming cost V 1 base and J 11 bases, with 11 bases left between them. Germline V CDR1 and CDR2: MNHEY, SVGEGT. This CDR3 comprises 12 residues. The CDR3, as DNA: TGTGCCAGCAGTTACTTGGGGTATGTGGCTTTCTTT. Translation gives CASSYLGYVAFF.

J is TRBJ2-2 and V is TRBV4-1, with 13 bases that match TRBD2. The V segment lost 9 bases and the J segment 3 bases; nucleotides outside the gene matches: 7. Germline CDR1 reads MGHRA; CDR2 reads YSYEKL. The CDR3 sequence is 16 residues long. This CDR3 reads CASLGTSGEHTGELFF. The CDR3 DNA reads as TGCGCCAGTCTCGGGACTAGCGGGGAACACACCGGGGAGCTGTTTTTT.

Only a few counts were recorded for this clonotype. CDR3: CASSPFTGELPYSNQPQHF. The CDR3 nucleotides read TGTGCCAGCAGCCCTTTCACAGGGGAACTCCCCTATAGCAATCAGCCCCAGCATTTT. The V and J genes are TRBV6-2 or TRBV6-3 and TRBJ1-5; 7 nucleotides match TRBD1. In germline, CDR1 is MNHEY, CDR2 SVGEGT. V trimming: 6 bases; J trimming: 0 bases; junction bases outside the gene matches: 17. The CDR3 contains 19 residues.

The chain couples TRBV9 to TRBJ2-1; weak D call: TRBD2 (5 bases). V was pared by 4 bases and J by 2 bases, with 16 bases between. Germline assignment: CDR1 SGDLS and CDR2 YYNGEE. CDR3 length: 16 amino acids. Here the CDR3 reads CASSSGRGPTYNEQFF. CDR3 DNA: TGTGCCAGCAGCTCCGGACGGGGTCCCACCTACAATGAGCAGTTCTTC.

This chain connects TRBV5-5 to TRBJ1-2; no clear D. This CDR3 has 17 residues. Trimming shortened V by 1 base and J by 0 bases, and 16 bases separated the two germline ends. Germline loops: CDR1 SGHKS, CDR2 YYEKEE (reference sequence). In DNA form, the CDR3 reads TGTGCCAGCAGCTTGCGAGAGAGAGCGGGTCCTAACTATGGCTACACCTTC. Residues: CASSLRERAGPNYGYTF. Full variable domain (rest looked up from reference TRBV5-5 and TRBJ1-2): DAGVTQSPTHLIKTRGQQVTLRCSPISGHKSVSWYQQVLGQGPQFIFQYYEKEERGRGNFPDRFSARQFPNYSSELNVNALLLGDSALYLCASSLRERAGPNYGYTFGSGTRLTVV.

The rearrangement uses TRBV20-1 and TRBJ2-2; tentative D call: TRBD1 (5 bases). This CDR3 comprises 14 residues. In germline, CDR1 is DFQATT, CDR2 SNEGSKA (reference sequence). The V gene lost 3 bases and the J gene lost 1 base, with 9 bases spanning the gap. As DNA, the CDR3 is TGCAGTGCTAGGGGCAGGGAGAACACCGGGGAGCTGTTTTTT. Protein product: CSARGRENTGELFF.

The chain recombines TRBV7-9 with TRBJ2-2, with D maybe TRBD1 (6 bases). Germline-derived CDR1 and CDR2 are SEHNR and FQNEAQ (reference sequence). CDR3 length: 15 residues. V lost 1 base, J lost 0 bases, and 6 bases lay in between. For the CDR3, the DNA is TGTGCCAGCAGCTTAGACAGGGCGAACACCGGGGAGCTGTTTTTT. This translates into CASSLDRANTGELFF.

The table lists this clonotype with a few counts. This chain uses TRBV10-2 with TRBJ1-5; the match to TRBD1 covers 8 bases. V gave up 6 bases and J gave up 7 bases; unmatched junction bases: 8. This CDR3 spans 14 amino acids. Germline-derived CDR1 and CDR2 are WSHSY and SAAADI. Here the CDR3 reads CASRDRALHQPQHF. The CDR3 nucleotides are TGCGCCAGCAGGGACAGGGCCTTGCACCAGCCCCAGCATTTT.

The V call is TRBV7-8, the J call TRBJ1-3; no definite D call. Looked up from germline, CDR1 is SGHVS and CDR2 is FQNEAQ. This CDR3 comprises 14 residues. Trimming took off 4 bases at V and 1 base at J, with 8 bases between the two ends. The CDR3 nucleotides read TGTGCCAGCAGCTCCCCCCTATCTGGAAACACCATATATTTT. Its protein is CASSSPLSGNTIYF.

There are a few counts of this clonotype. The gene calls are TRBV11-2 and TRBJ1-5; D remains unclear. Per germline, CDR1 SGHAT and CDR2 FQNNGV. This CDR3 has 15 amino acids. Between the trimmed V and J ends, which lost 0 bases and 0 bases, there was a span of 6 bases. The CDR3 spells CASSLEAYSNQPQHF. CDR3 coding DNA: TGTGCCAGCAGCTTAGAAGCTTATAGCAATCAGCCCCAGCATTTT.

Details on this clonotype: One end of the junction does not line up with germline, which may come from a read error. The J gene is TRBJ2-1, the V gene TRBV7-9; D perhaps matches TRBD2 (5 bases). This CDR3 comprises 15 residues. Germline assignment: CDR1 SEHNR and CDR2 FQNEAQ (reference sequence). The CDR3 DNA is TGTGCCAGCAGCCCCCGGGTGAGGGCAGGCGATGAGCAATTCTTC. Amino acids: CASSPRVRAGDEQFF.